One sample yielded the 2 T cell receptor beta chains listed below, sequenced in a study of T cells in Graves' hyperthyroidism and ophthalmopathy. The investigators amplified TCR beta CDR3 regions from RNA transcripts. Using the HTBI primer set, a first-round RT-PCR was run on the TCR CDR3. TCRdb independently ran MiXCR on the multiplex PCR reads; one entry per CDR3 protein. Here the sample spans over 250,000 distinct CDR3 sequences, about an eighth being singletons. Sequencing was done on a sample of blood. These receptor sequences come from a woman in her thirties or forties with Graves' ophthalmopathy.

This clonotype occurred a few times. The chain couples TRBV7-9 to TRBJ2-5, with 10 bases fitting TRBD2. With V trimmed by 6 bases and J by 1 base, 8 bases remained unmatched. Per the germline V gene, CDR1 is SEHNR and CDR2 is FQNEAQ (reference sequence). This CDR3 contains 16 residues. Here the CDR3 reads CASRQSGGGFQETQYF. CDR3 in DNA: TGTGCCAGCAGACAAAGCGGGGGGGGCTTCCAAGAGACCCAGTACTTC.

At least ten counts were recorded for this clonotype. The chain has TRBV20-1 and TRBJ2-7, with D perhaps matching TRBD2 (6 bases). CDR1 and CDR2 from the germline V gene are DFQATT and SNEGSKA (reference sequence). V dropped 7 bases and J dropped 3 bases, with 10 bases sitting between them. The CDR3 sequence is 11 residues long. The CDR3 DNA is TGCAGTGTGGAGGGGCGCTACGAGCAGTACTTC. It yields the protein CSVEGRYEQYF.